Listed below are T cell receptor beta chains from one sample, sequenced in a study of cytomegalovirus exposure and HLA in healthy donors. Some clones are missing from TCRdb's copy, which holds only in-frame ones; the method was immunoSEQ multiplex PCR. This table lists under 95,000 clones. Sequenced: PBMCs. The receptors derive from a man aged 45-60 years in good health and CMV-seronegative. Both conserved end residues are part of each CDR3. The D gene is left open where the match is weak.

v_gene: TRBV6-6; d_gene: NA; j_gene: TRBJ2-3; CDR3nt: TGTGCCAGCAGTCAGCCCGGACACACAGATACGCAGTATTTT; CDR3aa: CASSQPGHTDTQYF
v_gene: TRBV19; d_gene: TRBD1; j_gene: TRBJ1-1; CDR3nt: TGTGCCAGTAGTATAGTGGCAGGGGGCACTGAAGCTTTCTTT; CDR3aa: CASSIVAGGTEAFF
v_gene: TRBV18; d_gene: NA; j_gene: TRBJ1-2; CDR3nt: TGTGCCAGCTCACCCTTTGGTGGACCGGGGGATGGCTACACCTTC; CDR3aa: CASSPFGGPGDGYTF
v_gene: TRBV5-1; d_gene: NA; j_gene: TRBJ2-1; CDR3nt: TGCGCCAGCAGCTTGTTGGGGGACACCTACAATGAGCAGTTCTTC; CDR3aa: CASSLLGDTYNEQFF
v_gene: TRBV21-1; d_gene: NA; j_gene: TRBJ1-1; CDR3nt: TGTGCCAGCAGCAAAGCCGGAAGGGGGGGTGGGAACACTGAAGCTTTCTTT; CDR3aa: CASSKAGRGGGNTEAFF
v_gene: TRBV28; d_gene: TRBD1; j_gene: TRBJ1-1; CDR3nt: TGTGCCAGCAGTCTCGGGACAGCATCGAACACTGAAGCTTTCTTT; CDR3aa: CASSLGTASNTEAFF
v_gene: TRBV11-2; d_gene: TRBD1; j_gene: TRBJ1-5; CDR3nt: TGTGCCAGCAGCTTAGGCATCGGGACAGGAAATCAGCCCCAGCATTTT; CDR3aa: CASSLGIGTGNQPQHF
v_gene: TRBV28; d_gene: TRBD1; j_gene: TRBJ1-1; CDR3nt: TGTGCCAGCAGTCCTCCGGGACAGGGTGGGTCTGAAGCTTTCTTT; CDR3aa: CASSPPGQGGSEAFF
v_gene: TRBV19; d_gene: TRBD1; j_gene: TRBJ1-1; CDR3nt: TGTGCCAGTAGTCCGGACAGGGGGTTTGGCACTGAAGCTTTCTTT; CDR3aa: CASSPDRGFGTEAFF
v_gene: TRBV28; d_gene: NA; j_gene: TRBJ2-3; CDR3nt: TGTGCCAGCAGTTCGGCTATGGGGCCTCGGGTTACGCAGTATTTT; CDR3aa: CASSSAMGPRVTQYF
v_gene: TRBV6-1; d_gene: NA; j_gene: TRBJ1-1; CDR3nt: TGTGCCAGCCGACACCCGAACACTGAAGCTTTCTTT; CDR3aa: CASRHPNTEAFF
v_gene: TRBV5-1; d_gene: NA; j_gene: TRBJ2-7; CDR3nt: TGCGCCAGCAGCTTGGGGGGGCTCCCCTCCTACGAGCAGTACTTC; CDR3aa: CASSLGGLPSYEQYF
v_gene: TRBV15; d_gene: NA; j_gene: TRBJ1-4; CDR3nt: TGTGCCACCAGCATTAGACAGCAGTCTGAAAAACTGTTTTTT; CDR3aa: CATSIRQQSEKLFF
v_gene: TRBV6-1; d_gene: TRBD1; j_gene: TRBJ2-7; CDR3nt: TGTGCCAGCAGTGAAAGTTCCGGGACAGGGGGCTACGAGCAGTACTTC; CDR3aa: CASSESSGTGGYEQYF
v_gene: TRBV7-3; d_gene: TRBD2; j_gene: TRBJ2-7; CDR3nt: TGTGCCAGCAGCACGAGGGCGGGAGGCGCCTACGAGCAGTACTTC; CDR3aa: CASSTRAGGAYEQYF
v_gene: TRBV18; d_gene: TRBD1; j_gene: TRBJ2-2; CDR3nt: TGTGCCAGCTCACCCCTTGACAGGGTTGCCGGGGAGCTGTTTTTT; CDR3aa: CASSPLDRVAGELFF
v_gene: TRBV5-4; d_gene: NA; j_gene: TRBJ2-1; CDR3nt: TGTGCCAGCAGCGGGGGGAGTGGGGATGAGCAGTTCTTC; CDR3aa: CASSGGSGDEQFF
v_gene: TRBV7-6; d_gene: NA; j_gene: TRBJ1-1; CDR3nt: TGTGCCAGCAGCTTAGCGGGACAACAGAACACTGAAGCTTTCTTT; CDR3aa: CASSLAGQQNTEAFF
v_gene: TRBV9; d_gene: NA; j_gene: TRBJ1-3; CDR3nt: TGTGCCAGCAGCGTGGGCGATGGACAGAGCTCTGGAAACACCATATATTTT; CDR3aa: CASSVGDGQSSGNTIYF
v_gene: TRBV5-1; d_gene: TRBD1; j_gene: TRBJ2-7; CDR3nt: TGCGCCAGCAGCCTACAGGGGAACTACGAGCAGTACTTC; CDR3aa: CASSLQGNYEQYF
v_gene: TRBV4-2; d_gene: NA; j_gene: TRBJ2-7; CDR3nt: TGTGCCAGCAGCCAAGAAAGGGGTCGCGCCTACGAGCAGTACTTC; CDR3aa: CASSQERGRAYEQYF
v_gene: TRBV9; d_gene: TRBD2; j_gene: TRBJ2-3; CDR3nt: TGTGCCAGCAGCGTAAAGGTTGGTAGCGGGGGCACAGATACGCAGTATTTT; CDR3aa: CASSVKVGSGGTDTQYF
v_gene: TRBV5-1; d_gene: TRBD1; j_gene: TRBJ2-7; CDR3nt: TGCGCCAGCAGCTTGGCCGGGGACAGGGGCTACGAGCAGTACTTC; CDR3aa: CASSLAGDRGYEQYF
v_gene: TRBV9; d_gene: NA; j_gene: TRBJ2-2; CDR3nt: TGTGCCAGCAGCGAAGGACAGAACACCGGGGAGCTGTTTTTT; CDR3aa: CASSEGQNTGELFF
v_gene: TRBV13; d_gene: TRBD1; j_gene: TRBJ2-5; CDR3nt: TGTGCCAGCAGCCCTCGACAGGGGGAGGGAGAGACCCAGTACTTC; CDR3aa: CASSPRQGEGETQYF
v_gene: TRBV29-1; d_gene: TRBD1; j_gene: TRBJ2-5; CDR3nt: TGCAGCGTTGACACGGACAGGCAAGAGACCCAGTACTTC; CDR3aa: CSVDTDRQETQYF
v_gene: TRBV27; d_gene: NA; j_gene: TRBJ1-4; CDR3nt: TGTGCCAGCAGTTCCGTGACAGCTGCTAATGAAAAACTGTTTTTT; CDR3aa: CASSSVTAANEKLFF
v_gene: TRBV11-2; d_gene: NA; j_gene: TRBJ2-7; CDR3nt: TGTGCCAGCAGCTTACAAGGGGCCTCCTACGAGCAGTACTTC; CDR3aa: CASSLQGASYEQYF
v_gene: TRBV2; d_gene: TRBD2; j_gene: TRBJ2-1; CDR3nt: TGTGCCAGCAGTAATAGCGGGGGGGCCCCTAATGAGCAGTTCTTC; CDR3aa: CASSNSGGAPNEQFF
v_gene: TRBV5-1; d_gene: TRBD1; j_gene: TRBJ1-4; CDR3nt: TGCGCCAGCAGCTTGGACAGGGGGCCGAGTGAAAAACTGTTTTTT; CDR3aa: CASSLDRGPSEKLFF
v_gene: TRBV7-3; d_gene: TRBD1; j_gene: TRBJ2-1; CDR3nt: TGTGCCAGCAGCCCCATCGGACAGGGCTACAATGAGCAGTTCTTC; CDR3aa: CASSPIGQGYNEQFF
v_gene: TRBV6-5; d_gene: TRBD2; j_gene: TRBJ2-1; CDR3nt: TGTGCCAGCAGTTTCGGGACTAGCCAGGACAATGAGCAGTTCTTC; CDR3aa: CASSFGTSQDNEQFF
v_gene: TRBV7-9; d_gene: TRBD1; j_gene: TRBJ2-2; CDR3nt: TGTGCCAGCAGCTACCGGGACAGGGGTCCCGGGGAGCTGTTTTTT; CDR3aa: CASSYRDRGPGELFF
v_gene: TRBV5-1; d_gene: NA; j_gene: TRBJ2-5; CDR3nt: TGCGCCAGCAGCCGAAATTGGTTAGCTCAAGAGACCCAGTACTTC; CDR3aa: CASSRNWLAQETQYF
v_gene: TRBV7-6; d_gene: TRBD1; j_gene: TRBJ2-5; CDR3nt: TGTGCCAGCAGCTCGGGACAGCAAGAGACCCAGTACTTC; CDR3aa: CASSSGQQETQYF
v_gene: TRBV6-1; d_gene: NA; j_gene: TRBJ1-4; CDR3nt: TGTGCCAGCATCCGGGGCGGGGTTGGCGATGAAAAACTGTTTTTT; CDR3aa: CASIRGGVGDEKLFF
v_gene: TRBV5-1; d_gene: NA; j_gene: TRBJ1-1; CDR3nt: TGCGCCAGCAGCTTGGCCGTGGCCAGTACGAACACTGAAGCTTTCTTT; CDR3aa: CASSLAVASTNTEAFF
v_gene: TRBV19; d_gene: TRBD2; j_gene: TRBJ2-5; CDR3nt: TGTGCCAGTAGTATGGGGACTAGCCCAGAGACCCAGTACTTC; CDR3aa: CASSMGTSPETQYF
v_gene: TRBV6-1; d_gene: TRBD2; j_gene: TRBJ2-7; CDR3nt: TGTGCCAGCAGCCTTCTGCGGGGGACCTACGAGCAGTACTTC; CDR3aa: CASSLLRGTYEQYF
v_gene: TRBV28; d_gene: NA; j_gene: TRBJ1-5; CDR3nt: TGTGCCAGCAGTCGCCCCGGGTCCGGCCATCAGCCCCAGCATTTT; CDR3aa: CASSRPGSGHQPQHF
v_gene: TRBV5-4; d_gene: TRBD1; j_gene: TRBJ2-5; CDR3nt: TGTGCCAGCAGCTTGGGGCGGACAGGGGGAGTGGGGACCCAGTACTTC; CDR3aa: CASSLGRTGGVGTQYF
v_gene: TRBV27; d_gene: NA; j_gene: TRBJ1-3; CDR3nt: TGTGCCAGCAGCCTTCAGGGTCCCCAGGCCTCCACCATATATTTT; CDR3aa: CASSLQGPQASTIYF
v_gene: TRBV6-5; d_gene: TRBD1; j_gene: TRBJ2-7; CDR3nt: TGTGCCAGCAGCACCGACAGGGTAGCCTACGAGCAGTACTTC; CDR3aa: CASSTDRVAYEQYF
v_gene: TRBV19; d_gene: NA; j_gene: TRBJ1-4; CDR3nt: TGTGCCAGTAGTATCTCTGGCCAGGGTGAAAAACTGTTTTTT; CDR3aa: CASSISGQGEKLFF
v_gene: TRBV10-2; d_gene: NA; j_gene: TRBJ2-2; CDR3nt: TGCGCCAGCAGTAAGGAGGGCCCGAACACCGGGGAGCTGTTTTTT; CDR3aa: CASSKEGPNTGELFF
v_gene: TRBV5-1; d_gene: TRBD1; j_gene: TRBJ1-6; CDR3nt: TGCGCCAGCAGCTCGACCCAGGGGGCGAGTTCACCCCTCCACTTT; CDR3aa: CASSSTQGASSPLHF
v_gene: TRBV7-9; d_gene: NA; j_gene: TRBJ1-1; CDR3nt: TGTGCCAGCAGCTTAGTAGGGGTCTCCAACACTGAAGCTTTCTTT; CDR3aa: CASSLVGVSNTEAFF
v_gene: TRBV7-8; d_gene: TRBD1; j_gene: TRBJ1-5; CDR3nt: TGTGCCAGCAGCTACCAAGACAGGGCCAGACAGCCCCAGCATTTT; CDR3aa: CASSYQDRARQPQHF
v_gene: TRBV5-6; d_gene: NA; j_gene: TRBJ2-1; CDR3nt: TGTGCCAGCAGCACTGGGACTGGCTGGAGCTCCTACAATGAGCAGTTCTTC; CDR3aa: CASSTGTGWSSYNEQFF
v_gene: TRBV19; d_gene: NA; j_gene: TRBJ2-1; CDR3nt: TGTGCCAGTAGCAAGGCGACGGGACACCCAACGTACAATGAGCAGTTCTTC; CDR3aa: CASSKATGHPTYNEQFF
v_gene: TRBV5-1; d_gene: TRBD1; j_gene: TRBJ1-2; CDR3nt: TGCGCCAGCAGCTTGGCCCCCCTAGGACAGGGTATAGGCTACACCTTC; CDR3aa: CASSLAPLGQGIGYTF
v_gene: TRBV7-2; d_gene: NA; j_gene: TRBJ2-4; CDR3nt: TGTGCCAGCAGCCGACAGGTTATAGCCAAAAACATTCAGTACTTC; CDR3aa: CASSRQVIAKNIQYF
v_gene: TRBV19; d_gene: TRBD1; j_gene: TRBJ2-3; CDR3nt: TGTGCCAGTAGTACGGGACAGGGGCCATCTTCCACAGATACGCAGTATTTT; CDR3aa: CASSTGQGPSSTDTQYF
v_gene: TRBV10-3; d_gene: NA; j_gene: TRBJ1-1; CDR3nt: TGTGCCATCAGCACGGGAATGAACACTGAAGCTTTCTTT; CDR3aa: CAISTGMNTEAFF
v_gene: TRBV9; d_gene: TRBD1; j_gene: TRBJ2-5; CDR3nt: TGTGCCAGCAGCCCGGACAGGGCCGAAGAGACCCAGTACTTC; CDR3aa: CASSPDRAEETQYF